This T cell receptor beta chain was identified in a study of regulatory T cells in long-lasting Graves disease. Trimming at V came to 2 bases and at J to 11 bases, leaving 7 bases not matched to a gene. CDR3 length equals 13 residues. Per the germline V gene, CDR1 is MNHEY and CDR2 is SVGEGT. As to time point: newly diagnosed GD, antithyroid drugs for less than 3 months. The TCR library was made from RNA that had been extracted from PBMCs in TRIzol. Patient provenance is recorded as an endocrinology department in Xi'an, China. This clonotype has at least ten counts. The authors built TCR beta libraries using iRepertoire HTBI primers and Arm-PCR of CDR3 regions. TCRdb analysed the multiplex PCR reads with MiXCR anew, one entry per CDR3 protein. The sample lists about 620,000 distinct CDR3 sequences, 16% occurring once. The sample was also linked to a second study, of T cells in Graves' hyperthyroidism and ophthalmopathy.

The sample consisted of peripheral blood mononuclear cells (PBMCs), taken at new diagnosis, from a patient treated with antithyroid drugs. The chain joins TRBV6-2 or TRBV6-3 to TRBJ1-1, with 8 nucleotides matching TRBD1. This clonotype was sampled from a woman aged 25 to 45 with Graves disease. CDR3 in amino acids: CASSYKDRAFAFF. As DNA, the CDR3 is TGTGCCAGCAGTTACAAGGACAGGGCGTTTGCTTTCTTT.